This T cell receptor (beta chain) derives from a study of T-cell reconstitution after alpha-beta-depleted transplantation in children. General study findings and limits: As was reported, about two months after transplant, alpha-beta T cells came from several hundred expanded graft clones.

This clonotype was detected many times. Its cognate antigen is unknown. For TCRbeta, the library was prepared with unique molecular identifiers. TCRdb reanalysed the PCR reads using MiXCR and keeps one entry per CDR3 protein. The table lists around 580,000 distinct CDR3 sequences, roughly 23% of them singletons. Deletions cut 5 bases from V and 3 bases from J, with 12 bases between. Germline V CDR1 and CDR2: SQVTM, ANQGSEA. The CDR3 extends over 13 amino acids. Specimen: PBMCs, mostly from graft donor cells, collected 360 days after TCRalphabeta/CD19-depleted stem cell transplant. This chain uses TRBV29-1 with TRBJ2-3; D is unclear. The source of this sequence is a boy less than two years old who had a stem cell transplant for acute myeloid leukemia, so the T cells may come from the graft donor. The CDR3 region is CSVRGRITDTQYF. For the CDR3, the DNA is TGCAGCGTTCGAGGCAGGATAACAGATACGCAGTATTTT.